The TCR beta chain described here comes from a study of cytotoxic CD8 clonotypes in ibrutinib-treated CLL. Whole-study context: Researchers reported over nine relapsed/refractory and fewer than 16 treatment-naive patients, roughly 17 of them IGHV unmutated. Regarding the study as a whole: Sampling schedules were unmatched across sustained-remission and progressing patients. Clonality showed a rise at ibrutinib response that reversed toward baseline at progression. Public clonotypes were rare and shrank or held steady on treatment.

The protocol was immunoSEQ multiplex PCR, while the TCRdb copy is restricted to in-frame clones and leaves out a portion. The data hold roughly 47,000 clones, with about half observed a single time. Trimming left V 3 bases short and J 0 bases short, with 15 bases between. This CDR3 spans 17 amino acids. Germline V gene sequence: CDR1 GTSNPN, CDR2 SVGIG (reference sequence). This clone was recorded at least ten times. Antigen: not known. The material was PBMCs, obtained after 12 months of ibrutinib treatment. This sequence was found in a human donor with chronic lymphocytic leukemia. The chain uses TRBV30 and TRBJ2-6, with a possible D match to TRBD1 (5 bases). The CDR3 here is CAWSPRVVASGANVLTF. In DNA form, the CDR3 reads TGTGCCTGGAGCCCCAGGGTCGTCGCCTCTGGGGCCAACGTCCTGACTTTC.